Listed below are T cell receptor beta chains from one sample, sequenced in a study of blood T cell repertoires in COVID-19. The method was immunoSEQ multiplex PCR; TCRdb's version includes in-frame clones alone and lacks a portion of them. This sample yields 250,000 or so clones, of which approximately 85% are seen a single time; 4.7% belongs to the top ten. Specimen: peripheral blood. These receptors all stem from a woman in her 70s with acute or convalescent COVID-19. CDR3s include the opening cysteine and the closing phenylalanine or tryptophan. The D gene is left open where the match is weak.

CDR3 length | J gene | D gene | V gene | CDR3 protein
15 | TRBJ2-5 | TRBD1 | TRBV5-1 | CASNHRGLDQETQYF
13 | TRBJ2-2 | TRBD1 | TRBV18 | CASPGQGNGELFF
13 | TRBJ1-1 | . | TRBV6-1 | CASSEVQASEAFF
13 | TRBJ1-2 | . | TRBV14 | CASSRGILYGYTF
13 | TRBJ1-6 | . | TRBV7-2 | CASSLARNSPLHF
19 | TRBJ1-1 | TRBD1 | TRBV7-2 | CASSPFGTETLIVNTEAFF
13 | TRBJ2-3 | . | TRBV29-1 | CSVEGSFTDTQYF
14 | TRBJ1-4 | . | TRBV7-2 | CASGHTTTNEKLFF
14 | TRBJ2-7 | TRBD1 | TRBV7-8 | CASSTWDRSGEQYF
17 | TRBJ2-2 | TRBD2 | TRBV6-2/TRBV6-3 | CASSYSSSGVSTGELFF
16 | TRBJ2-2 | . | TRBV7-2 | CASSLERQGRAGELFF
15 | TRBJ1-5 | . | TRBV28 | CASILGSYSNQPQHF
15 | TRBJ2-7 | . | TRBV21-1 | CASSKRGTGAKEQYF
11 | TRBJ2-1 | . | TRBV5-8 | CASSLAYEQFF
13 | TRBJ1-1 | TRBD1 | TRBV2 | CASTRDRETEAFF
15 | TRBJ2-1 | TRBD2 | TRBV3-1/TRBV3-2 | CASSRLAANNNEQFF
17 | TRBJ1-2 | . | TRBV29-1 | CSVEDLGSWNANYGYTF
15 | TRBJ1-5 | . | TRBV4-2 | CASSHRDRGDQPQHF
15 | TRBJ1-2 | . | TRBV5-1 | CASRGGESTMYGYTF
13 | TRBJ1-5 | . | TRBV5-1 | CASSLAIDQPQHF
11 | TRBJ1-2 | . | TRBV10-3 | CAIGTFYGYTF
20 | TRBJ1-5 | TRBD1 | TRBV28 | CASSHRGGQGRTWSNQPQHF
14 | TRBJ2-7 | TRBD1 | TRBV3-1/TRBV3-2 | CASSFTGTVYEQYF
14 | TRBJ1-3 | TRBD1 | TRBV28 | CASRRTGGMDTIYF
14 | TRBJ2-2 | . | TRBV11-3 | CASSLGSVTGELFF
15 | TRBJ1-1 | TRBD1 | TRBV5-6 | CASSFRTGSGTEAFF
15 | TRBJ2-3 | TRBD2 | TRBV2 | CASESWTSGTDTQYF
13 | TRBJ1-2 | . | TRBV5-4 | CASSLGQNYGYTF
13 | TRBJ1-2 | TRBD1 | TRBV5-1 | CASSLSGQYGYTF
16 | TRBJ2-7 | . | TRBV6-5 | CASSYSRTSPFGEQYF
15 | TRBJ2-7 | TRBD2 | TRBV28 | CASSFGTSGSNEQYF
18 | TRBJ1-2 | TRBD1 | TRBV6-2/TRBV6-3 | CASSLRIPRTGGNYGYTF
14 | TRBJ1-1 | . | TRBV2 | CASSEVSRNTEAFF
13 | TRBJ1-2 | . | TRBV5-4 | CASSLDSYYGYTF
16 | TRBJ1-3 | . | TRBV23-1 | CASSQSGGCSGNTIYF
16 | TRBJ2-7 | TRBD1 | TRBV6-2/TRBV6-3 | CASSPRLGQGAYEQYF